Detailed here is one T cell receptor beta chain. This receptor's antigen is unknown. No much larger clone exists at a distance of one base, and base qualities are not known. After removal of 4 bases from V and 2 bases from J, the junction retains 8 bases not matched to a gene. Reading from cysteine to phenylalanine, the CDR3 counts 16 amino acids. Of the read, only the CDR3 DNA is kept; its 48 bases are in frame from base 1. CDR1 and CDR2, per the germline V gene, are MNHEY and SVGAGI. For sequencing of the TCRbeta CDR3 region, genomic DNA was extracted from the sorted cells. The immunoSEQ Assay was used for sequencing of TCRbeta CDR3 regions. TCRdb took over this immuneACCESS table, retaining in-frame rearrangements with V and J assigned. Such tables are incomplete; in checked studies, under half of the missing clones stem from an unresolved V gene, and the remainder is unexplained. The sample contains some 98,000 clones, roughly 93% of them found a single time. The top ten clonotypes cover around 0.28% of the sample.

Patients with a history of autoimmune disease or receiving systemic immunosuppression were excluded from the trial. Peripheral blood for TCR sequencing was collected from all dose cohorts at baseline, on cycle 4 day 1, and on cycle 7 day 1. The samples were drawn from a first-in-human, open-label, multicenter phase I dose-escalation trial of ivuxolimab. Adults with locally advanced or metastatic head and neck squamous cell, hepatocellular, melanoma or renal cell carcinoma were enrolled in the trial. Before TCR sequencing, CD4+ T cells and CD8+ T cells from peripheral blood were sorted into separate populations. This entry belongs to a study of OX40 agonist ivuxolimab in advanced cancers. Concerning the study at large: Ivuxolimab was a fully human IgG2 agonistic monoclonal antibody targeting the costimulatory receptor OX40 (CD134). Peripheral TCRbeta sequencing was intended to test whether TCR sequence diversity was altered and clonal T-cell expansion was caused by ivuxolimab. Three dose-escalation patients achieved partial responses, one with hepatocellular carcinoma and two with cutaneous melanoma. Of the roughly 52 dose-escalation patients, hepatocellular carcinoma was present in approximately 20, melanoma in approximately 15, renal cell carcinoma in 9 and head and neck cancer in 9. In the dose-escalation cohort, approximately 80% of patients were male, and the mean age was 60 years with a range of roughly 23 to 79. The paper reports the monotherapy dose-escalation portion (N of about 50 patients) of the phase I ivuxolimab trial. Intravenous ivuxolimab was administered to patients every 2 weeks at six dose levels: 0.01, 0.1, 0.3, 1.5, 3 and 10 mg/kg. Patients were allowed to have had prior anti-PD-1, anti-PD-L1 or anti-CTLA-4 therapy, and approximately 40% of the dose-escalation patients had been treated with checkpoint inhibitors.

Results and caveats for the whole study, not just this receptor: After ivuxolimab, CD8+ T cells had more expanded clones than CD4+ T cells on average. At doses from 0.1 to 3.0 mg/kg, clonal expansion was seen in both CD4+ and CD8+ blood T cells between baseline and week 6. Low levels of normalized T-cell clonal expansion were also seen in some nonresponding patients. The antigen specificity of the peripheral T cells that underwent clonal expansion was not determined. Partial responders in the 0.1-3.0 mg/kg groups had among the lowest normalized peripheral clonal expansion, especially among CD8+ T cells.

Sequencing used CD4+ or CD8+ T cells sorted from blood, obtained in a trial of the OX40 agonist ivuxolimab. The chain couples TRBV6-5 to TRBJ1-5, with 7 junctional bases fitting TRBD1. This receptor was identified in an adult with an advanced solid tumor such as melanoma, head and neck, liver or kidney cancer. The CDR3 sequence is CASSFRTGVGNQPQHF. In nucleotides, the sequence is TGTGCCAGCAGTTTTCGGACAGGAGTGGGCAATCAGCCCCAGCATTTT.